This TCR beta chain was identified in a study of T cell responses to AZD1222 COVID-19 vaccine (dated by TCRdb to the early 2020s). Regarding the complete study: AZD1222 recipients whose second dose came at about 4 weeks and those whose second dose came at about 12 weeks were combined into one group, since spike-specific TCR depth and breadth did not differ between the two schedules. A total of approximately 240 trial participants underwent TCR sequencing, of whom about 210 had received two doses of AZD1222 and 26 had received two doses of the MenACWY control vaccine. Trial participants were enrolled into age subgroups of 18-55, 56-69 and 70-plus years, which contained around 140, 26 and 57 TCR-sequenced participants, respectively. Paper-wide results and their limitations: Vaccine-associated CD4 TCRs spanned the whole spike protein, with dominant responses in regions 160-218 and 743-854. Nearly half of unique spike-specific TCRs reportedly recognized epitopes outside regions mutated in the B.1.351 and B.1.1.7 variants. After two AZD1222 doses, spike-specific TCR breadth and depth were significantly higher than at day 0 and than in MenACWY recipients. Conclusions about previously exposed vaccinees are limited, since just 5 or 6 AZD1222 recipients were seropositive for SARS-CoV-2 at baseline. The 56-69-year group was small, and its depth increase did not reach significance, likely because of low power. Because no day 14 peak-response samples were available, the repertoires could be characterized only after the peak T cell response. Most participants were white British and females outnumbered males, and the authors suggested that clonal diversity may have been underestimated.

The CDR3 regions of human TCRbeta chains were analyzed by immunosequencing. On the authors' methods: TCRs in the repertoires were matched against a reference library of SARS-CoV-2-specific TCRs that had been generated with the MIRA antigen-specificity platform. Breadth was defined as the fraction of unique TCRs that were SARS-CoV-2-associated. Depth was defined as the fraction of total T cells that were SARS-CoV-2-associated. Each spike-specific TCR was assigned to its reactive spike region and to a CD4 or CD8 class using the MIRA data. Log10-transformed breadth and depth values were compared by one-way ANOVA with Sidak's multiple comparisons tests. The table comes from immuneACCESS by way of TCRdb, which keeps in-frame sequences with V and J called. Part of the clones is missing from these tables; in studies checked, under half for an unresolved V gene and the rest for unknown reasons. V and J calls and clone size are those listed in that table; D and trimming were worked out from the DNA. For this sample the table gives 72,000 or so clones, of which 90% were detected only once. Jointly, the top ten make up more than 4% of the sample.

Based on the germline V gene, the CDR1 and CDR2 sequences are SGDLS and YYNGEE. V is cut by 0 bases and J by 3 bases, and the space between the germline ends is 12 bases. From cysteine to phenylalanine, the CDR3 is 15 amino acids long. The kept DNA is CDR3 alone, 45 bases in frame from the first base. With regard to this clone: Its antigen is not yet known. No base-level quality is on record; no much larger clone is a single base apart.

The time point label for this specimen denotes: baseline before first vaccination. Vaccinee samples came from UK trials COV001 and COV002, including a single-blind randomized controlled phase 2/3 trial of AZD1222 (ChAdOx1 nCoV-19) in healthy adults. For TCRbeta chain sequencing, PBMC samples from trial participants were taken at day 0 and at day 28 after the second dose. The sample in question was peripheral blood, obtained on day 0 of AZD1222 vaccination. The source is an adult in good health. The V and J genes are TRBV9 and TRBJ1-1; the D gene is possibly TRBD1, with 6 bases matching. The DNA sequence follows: TGTGCCAGCAGCGTAGCACAGGGCAAGCACACTGAAGCTTTCTTT. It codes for CASSVAQGKHTEAFF.